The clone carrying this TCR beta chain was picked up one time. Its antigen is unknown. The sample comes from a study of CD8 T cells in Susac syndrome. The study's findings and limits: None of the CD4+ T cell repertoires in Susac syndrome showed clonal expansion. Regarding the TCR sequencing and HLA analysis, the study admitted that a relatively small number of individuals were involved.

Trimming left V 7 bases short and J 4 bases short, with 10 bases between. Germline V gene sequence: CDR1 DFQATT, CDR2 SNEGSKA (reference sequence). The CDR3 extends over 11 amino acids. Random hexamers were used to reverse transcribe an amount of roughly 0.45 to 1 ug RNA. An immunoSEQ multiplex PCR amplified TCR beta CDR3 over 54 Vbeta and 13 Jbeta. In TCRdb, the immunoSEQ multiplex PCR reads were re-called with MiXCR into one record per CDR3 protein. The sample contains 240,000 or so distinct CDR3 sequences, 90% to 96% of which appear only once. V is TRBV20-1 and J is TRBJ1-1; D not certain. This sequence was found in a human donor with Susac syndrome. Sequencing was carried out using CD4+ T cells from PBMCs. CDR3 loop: CSGRKGTEAFF. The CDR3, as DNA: TGCAGTGGCCGGAAGGGCACTGAAGCTTTCTTT.